One TCR beta chain is described in this entry. The clone's antigen remains unknown. No much larger clone exists at a distance of one base, and base qualities are not known. CDR1 SGHRS and CDR2 YFSETQ were looked up in the germline V gene. The CDR3 runs 14 residues from the cysteine to the phenylalanine. Only CDR3 DNA is held: 42 bases, read in frame from base 1. The junction shows trimming of 4 bases on V and 0 bases on J, plus 10 bases between the germline ends. RNA was extracted using the RNeasy kit, and about 0.5 to 1 ug of the RNA was reverse transcribed with random hexamers. The immunoSEQ multiplex PCR assay, which covers 54 Vbeta and 13 Jbeta segments, was used to amplify TCR beta CDR3 regions. Bias from PCR amplification was corrected by using a synthetic template baseline for primer optimization and for computational correction. The authors' pipeline ran thus. Reads were annotated to V, D and J genes according to IMGT and were analyzed with immunoSEQ Analyzer, with only productive sequences retained. Clonality was calculated as one minus the Shannon entropy normalized by log2 of the number of productive unique sequences. For each patient and control, public and private clones were evaluated within the 100 most prevalent clones. A clone was defined as Susac-specific if it was absent from the healthy and MS cohorts, from about a thousand published viral clones and from other ImmuneACCESS disease sequences. In-frame beta chains were kept once TCRdb had trimmed the public reads at Q25 with fastp and called clones with MiXCR. Records with the same CDR3 protein are collapsed into one entry carrying the most frequent genes and DNA. TCRdb, not the authors, supplied the V and J calls. A total of hundreds of thousands of distinct CDR3 sequences appear in this sample, just over 90% of them only once. Jointly, the top ten make up around 0.067% of the sample.

This entry comes from a study of CD8 T cells in Susac syndrome (dated by TCRdb to about 2019). General notes on the study: Repertoire sequencing was used to test whether CD8+ T cell activation and differentiation in Susac syndrome was antigen driven.

Summary of the overall study and its limitations: The number of individuals in the TCR sequencing and HLA analysis was recognized as being relatively small.

High-throughput TCR beta sequencing profiled peripheral blood CD8+ and CD4+ T cells from healthy donors, Susac syndrome patients and multiple sclerosis patients. The multiple sclerosis controls were treatment-naive patients who had stable or active relapsing-remitting disease and met the revised McDonald criteria. Bulk CD8+ and CD4+ T cells were purified magnetically by negative isolation, whereas CD8+ TEMRA cells were enriched by FACS. Blood was drawn into EDTA tubes, processed within 24 hours, and PBMCs were isolated by density gradient centrifugation. PBMCs intended for TCR sequencing were frozen in liquid nitrogen and were later thawed in a 37 degrees C water bath. Purity of sorted or isolated CD4+, CD8+ and CD8+ TEMRA cells was at least 90%.

This clonotype was obtained from a human donor with multiple sclerosis. Material for sequencing was CD4+ T cells from PBMCs. The chain links TRBV5-1 with TRBJ1-2; the D gene cannot be named for sure. The nucleotide sequence is given as TGCGCCAGCAGCCCACGGGAAGCTAACTATGGCTACACCTTC. Its translation is CASSPREANYGYTF. With all but the CDR3 taken from the reference TRBV5-1 and TRBJ1-2 genes, the full variable domain is: KAGVTQTPRYLIKTRGQQVTLSCSPISGHRSVSWYQQTPGQGLQFLFEYFSETQRNKGNFPGRFSGRQFSNSRSEMNVSTLELGDSALYLCASSPREANYGYTFGSGTRLTVV.